This TCR beta chain was obtained from a study of cytomegalovirus exposure and HLA in healthy donors. Study as a whole: Early released data comprised about 90 million unique TCRs from HLA-typed donors.

Study outcomes and limitations: Near-uniform donor sequencing depth was presumed by presence/absence analyses.

Concerning this clone: What it binds is unknown.

Germline trimming cut 7 bases from V and 6 bases from J; bases unmatched to any gene: 10. Germline CDR1 reads MRHNA; CDR2 reads SNTAGT. The CDR3 sequence is 15 residues long. PCR was performed using 60 Vbeta and 13 Jbeta primers. Produced via immunoSEQ multiplex PCR; TCRdb's table is partial and in-frame only. The sample has approximately 170,000 clones; over 70% are singletons. The origin of this receptor is a woman aged 25-40 years in good health and CMV-seropositive. The sample consisted of PBMCs. The rearrangement uses TRBV6-4 and TRBJ2-2; TRBD1 agrees at 8 bases. The CDR3 here is CASKEQGGLAGELFF. The CDR3 bases are TGTGCCAGCAAGGAACAGGGGGGACTTGCCGGGGAGCTGTTTTTT.